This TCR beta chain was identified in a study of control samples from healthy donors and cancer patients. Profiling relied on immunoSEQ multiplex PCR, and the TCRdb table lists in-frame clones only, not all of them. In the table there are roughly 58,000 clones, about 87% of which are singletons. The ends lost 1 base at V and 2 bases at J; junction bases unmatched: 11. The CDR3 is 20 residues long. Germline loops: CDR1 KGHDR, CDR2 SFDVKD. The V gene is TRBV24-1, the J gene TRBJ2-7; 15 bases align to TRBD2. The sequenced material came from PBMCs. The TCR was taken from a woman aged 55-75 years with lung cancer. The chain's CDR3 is CATSDFKPGLAGGDPYEQYF. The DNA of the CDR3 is TGTGCCACCAGTGATTTTAAGCCGGGACTAGCGGGGGGCGATCCCTACGAGCAGTACTTC.